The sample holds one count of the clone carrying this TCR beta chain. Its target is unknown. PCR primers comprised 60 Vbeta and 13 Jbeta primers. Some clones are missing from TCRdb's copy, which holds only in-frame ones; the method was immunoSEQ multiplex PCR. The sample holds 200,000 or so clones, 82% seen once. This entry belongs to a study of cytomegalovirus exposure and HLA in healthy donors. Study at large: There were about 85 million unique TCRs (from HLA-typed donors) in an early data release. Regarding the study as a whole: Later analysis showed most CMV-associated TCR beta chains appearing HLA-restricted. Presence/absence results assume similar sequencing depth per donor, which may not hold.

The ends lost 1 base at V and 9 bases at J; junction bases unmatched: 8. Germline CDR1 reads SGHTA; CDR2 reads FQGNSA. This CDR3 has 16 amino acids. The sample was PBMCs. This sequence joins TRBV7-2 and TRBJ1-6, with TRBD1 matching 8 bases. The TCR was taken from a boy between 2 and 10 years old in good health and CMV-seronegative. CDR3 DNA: TGTGCCAGCAGCTTAGGGGCAGGGGGCAGAAGTTCACCCCTCCACTTT. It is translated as CASSLGAGGRSSPLHF.